This TCR beta chain was documented in a study of T cell clusters in autoimmune cytopenias. Each sample's input was around 250 ng genomic DNA, roughly 40,000 genome equivalents. TRB was amplified by touch-down multiplex PCR, primer pools A and B combined. TCRdb processed the multiplex PCR reads again and assigns one entry to each CDR3 protein, with no DNA. The table gives roughly 6,700 distinct CDR3 sequences; the top ten clones make up just under 8.5% of it. The CDR3 loop spans 16 amino acids. Per germline, CDR1 GTSNPN and CDR2 SVGIG (reference sequence). The sample was also reused in another study, on T cell repertoires in aging, cancer and after chemotherapy.

This chain joins TRBV30 and TRBJ1-3. The material sequenced was peripheral blood. The source of this sequence is a human donor in good health. This chain's CDR3 is CAWSVPAGPPGNTIYF.